This paragraph reports one TCR beta chain. The data belong to a study of T cell changes during pregnancy in multiple sclerosis. CDR3 size: 16 residues. The junction had 6 bases not matched to a gene; V was cut back by 2 bases and J by 5 bases. Germline CDR1 MNHEY, CDR2 SMNVEV (reference sequence). Some clones are missing from TCRdb's copy, which holds only in-frame ones; the method was immunoSEQ multiplex PCR. This repertoire shows tens of thousands of clones, around 96% found once; its top ten account for under 2.5%. This rearrangement joins TRBV27 to TRBJ2-1; TRBD2 agrees at 10 bases. The starting material was CD8+ T cells from peripheral blood mononuclear cells, obtained after pregnancy. This receptor was obtained from a female donor with multiple sclerosis, enrolled in a pregnancy study. The CDR3 coding sequence is TGTGCCAGCAGTTTAGTAAGACTAGCGGGCCACAATGAGCAGTTCTTC. It yields the protein CASSLVRLAGHNEQFF.